Listed below are T cell receptor beta chains from one sample, sequenced in a study of cytomegalovirus exposure and HLA in healthy donors. TCRdb keeps only in-frame clones here, not all; method: immunoSEQ multiplex PCR. The sample contains over 150,000 clones, 70% to 80% of which appear only once. The sequenced sample was PBMCs. The source of these receptors is a man aged 25-45 years in good health and CMV-seronegative. CDR3s include the opening cysteine and the closing phenylalanine or tryptophan. A D gene is named only where the DNA matches it firmly. The size of a clone is reported for some rows only, either as once, few or many, or as a class for expanded clones.

V gene	clone size	D gene	J gene	CDR3 protein	CDR3 DNA
TRBV6-5	few	TRBD2	TRBJ2-7	CASSPGTSGYEQYF	TGTGCCAGCAGCCCCGGGACTAGCGGATACGAGCAGTACTTC
TRBV29-1	NA	NA	TRBJ1-1	CSVVRQMNTEAFF	TGCAGCGTCGTCAGACAGATGAACACTGAAGCTTTCTTT
TRBV5-1	NA	NA	TRBJ2-5	CASSLGPGSQETQYF	TGCGCCAGCAGCTTGGGGCCCGGGTCCCAAGAGACCCAGTACTTC
TRBV5-1	NA	NA	TRBJ1-2	CASGGGGTNYGYPF	TGCGCCAGCGGAGGCGGCGGAACTAACTATGGCTACCCCTTC
TRBV4-3	NA	TRBD1	TRBJ2-7	CASSQLTSGGSGEQYF	TGCGCCAGCAGCCAGTTAACTTCAGGGGGATCGGGCGAGCAGTACTTC
TRBV7-9	NA	NA	TRBJ2-7	CASSPSLGDEQYF	TGTGCCAGCAGCCCCTCGTTGGGAGACGAGCAGTACTTC
TRBV6-6	NA	TRBD2	TRBJ2-1	CASSYSASGKYNEQFF	TGTGCCAGCAGTTACTCGGCTAGCGGGAAATACAATGAGCAGTTCTTC
TRBV2	NA	NA	TRBJ1-1	CASTQGWNTEAFF	TGTGCCAGCACCCAGGGCTGGAACACTGAAGCTTTCTTT
TRBV7-9	NA	TRBD1	TRBJ2-2	CASSLGPGQGAIGELFF	TGTGCCAGCAGCTTAGGCCCGGGACAGGGGGCCATCGGGGAGCTGTTTTTT
TRBV9	NA	NA	TRBJ2-7	CASSVGEPGEQYF	TGTGCCAGCAGCGTAGGGGAACCGGGGGAGCAGTACTTC
TRBV4-3	NA	TRBD1	TRBJ2-7	CASSQGLYRGYEQYF	TGCGCCAGCAGCCAAGGGTTATACAGGGGATACGAGCAGTACTTC
TRBV29-1	NA	NA	TRBJ2-1	CSVEMQTYNEQFF	TGCAGCGTTGAAATGCAGACCTACAATGAGCAGTTCTTC
TRBV5-1	NA	NA	TRBJ2-5	CASSGRDLGGPETQYF	TGCGCCAGCAGCGGGCGGGACTTGGGAGGTCCGGAGACCCAGTACTTC
TRBV28	once	NA	TRBJ1-4	CASSLAGPNEKLFF	TGTGCCAGCAGTTTAGCAGGGCCTAATGAAAAACTGTTTTTT
TRBV4-3	few	TRBD2	TRBJ2-5	CASSQGGGASPQYF	TGCGCCAGCAGCCAAGGGGGAGGGGCCTCGCCCCAGTACTTC
TRBV2	NA	NA	TRBJ1-4	CASLKGRGDEKLFF	TGTGCCAGTCTGAAAGGGAGAGGTGATGAAAAACTGTTTTTT
TRBV2	NA	NA	TRBJ1-1	CASRIGMNTEAFF	TGTGCCAGCAGAATCGGTATGAACACTGAAGCTTTCTTT
TRBV18	NA	NA	TRBJ1-5	CASSHPDRSGNQPQHF	TGTGCCAGCTCACACCCCGACAGGTCCGGCAATCAGCCCCAGCATTTT
TRBV19	NA	NA	TRBJ2-2	CASSPNRAASGELFF	TGTGCCAGTAGTCCGAACAGGGCGGCTAGCGGGGAGCTGTTTTTT
TRBV7-9	few	NA	TRBJ2-6	CASSHRWQGGSGANVLTF	TGTGCCAGCAGCCACCGTTGGCAGGGGGGCTCTGGGGCCAACGTCCTGACTTTC
TRBV19	NA	NA	TRBJ2-7	CASSVGGDSYEQYF	TGTGCCAGTAGCGTAGGGGGGGATTCCTACGAGCAGTACTTC
TRBV12-5	few	TRBD2	TRBJ2-1	CASGEGLASSYNEQFF	TGTGCTAGTGGTGAGGGACTAGCTAGCTCCTACAATGAGCAGTTCTTC
TRBV16	NA	TRBD2	TRBJ2-1	CASSQRRGGVYNEQFF	TGTGCCAGCAGCCAACGTCGGGGGGGCGTATACAATGAGCAGTTCTTC
TRBV7-9	few	TRBD2	TRBJ2-1	CASSLLAGEYIYNEQFF	TGTGCCAGCAGCTTATTAGCGGGGGAATACATATACAATGAGCAGTTCTTC
TRBV6-6	NA	NA	TRBJ2-1	CASSYSSLAGNEQFF	TGTGCCAGCAGTTACTCTAGTCTAGCTGGGAATGAGCAGTTCTTC
TRBV5-6	once	TRBD2	TRBJ2-5	CASSSRGVGETQYF	TGTGCCAGCAGCTCGCGGGGGGTGGGGGAGACCCAGTACTTC